This T cell receptor (beta chain) was observed in a study of cytomegalovirus exposure and HLA in healthy donors. General study findings and limits: Later findings reportedly placed an Asian-associated ancestry cluster below the approximately 670-donor mean for N-insertions.

This clone was detected once. Its antigen remains unidentified. It was with 60 Vbeta and 13 Jbeta primers that the PCR ran. Method: immunoSEQ multiplex PCR; TCRdb's copy keeps in-frame clones and lacks some. Here the sample spans about 100,000 clones, around 79% being singletons. Sequences were obtained from PBMCs. The TCR comes from a man between 60 and 70 years old in good health and CMV-seropositive.

DNA of the CDR3: TGTGCCTGGACCTATCAGAACACTGAAGCTTTCTTT. Its protein product is CAWTYQNTEAFF. The V gene is TRBV30, the J gene TRBJ1-1; D ambiguous. This CDR3 is built from 12 residues. CDR1 is GTSNPN and CDR2 is SVGIG in the germline V gene (reference sequence). V was trimmed by 4 bases and J by 1 base, leaving 7 bases between them.